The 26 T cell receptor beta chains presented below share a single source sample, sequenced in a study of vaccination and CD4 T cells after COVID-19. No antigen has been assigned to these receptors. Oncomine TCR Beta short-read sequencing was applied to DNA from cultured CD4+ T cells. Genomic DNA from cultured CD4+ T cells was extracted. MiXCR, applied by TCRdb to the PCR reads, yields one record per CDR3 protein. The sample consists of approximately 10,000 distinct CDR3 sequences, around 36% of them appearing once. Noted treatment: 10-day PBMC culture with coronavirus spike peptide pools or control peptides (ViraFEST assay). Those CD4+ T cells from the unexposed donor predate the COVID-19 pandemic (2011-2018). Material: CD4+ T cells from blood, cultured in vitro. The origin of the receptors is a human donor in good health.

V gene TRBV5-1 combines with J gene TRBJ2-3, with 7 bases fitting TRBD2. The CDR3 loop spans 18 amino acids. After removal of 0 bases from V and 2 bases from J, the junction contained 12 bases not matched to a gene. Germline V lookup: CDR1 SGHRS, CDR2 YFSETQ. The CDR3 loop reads CASSLGQRGYSVTDTQYF. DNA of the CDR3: TGCGCCAGCAGCTTGGGCCAGCGGGGATACTCTGTCACAGATACGCAGTATTTT.

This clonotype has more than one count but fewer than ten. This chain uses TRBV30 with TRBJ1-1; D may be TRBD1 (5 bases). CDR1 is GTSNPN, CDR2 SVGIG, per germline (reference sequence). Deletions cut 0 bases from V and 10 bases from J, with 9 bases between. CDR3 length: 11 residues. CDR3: CAWSVLGTAFF. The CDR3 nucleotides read TGTGCCTGGAGTGTACTGGGGACAGCTTTCTTT. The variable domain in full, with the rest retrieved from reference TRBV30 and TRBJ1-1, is SQTIHQWPATLVQPVGSPLSLECTVEGTSNPNLYWYRQAAGRGLQLLFYSVGIGQISSEVPQNLSASRPQDRQFILSSKKLLLSDSGFYLCAWSVLGTAFFGQGTRLTVV.

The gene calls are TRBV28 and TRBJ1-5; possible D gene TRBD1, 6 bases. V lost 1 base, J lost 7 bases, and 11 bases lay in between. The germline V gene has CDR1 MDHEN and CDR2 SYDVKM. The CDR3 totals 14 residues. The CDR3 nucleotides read TGTGCCAGCAGTTTATCAGGGGCTGGGCAGCCCCAGCATTTT. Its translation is CASSLSGAGQPQHF.

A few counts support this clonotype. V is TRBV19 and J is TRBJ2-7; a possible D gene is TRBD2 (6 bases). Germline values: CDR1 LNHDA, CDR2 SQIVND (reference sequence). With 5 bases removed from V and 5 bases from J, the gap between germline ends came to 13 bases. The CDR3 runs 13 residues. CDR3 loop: CASSETRRDEQYF. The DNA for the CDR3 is TGTGCCAGTAGTGAAACACGGAGGGACGAGCAGTACTTC.

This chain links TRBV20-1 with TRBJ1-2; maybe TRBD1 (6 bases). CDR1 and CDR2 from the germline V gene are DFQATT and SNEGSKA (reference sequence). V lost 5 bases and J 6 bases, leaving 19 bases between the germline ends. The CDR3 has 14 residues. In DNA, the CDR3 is TGCAGTGCTTTTACCCTGGCCAGGGACAATGGCTACACCTTC. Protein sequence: CSAFTLARDNGYTF.

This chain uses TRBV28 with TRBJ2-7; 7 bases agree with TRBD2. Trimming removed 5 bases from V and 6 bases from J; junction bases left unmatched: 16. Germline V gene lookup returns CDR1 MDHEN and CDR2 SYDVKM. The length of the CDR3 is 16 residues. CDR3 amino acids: CASSQPGAGVTAEQYF. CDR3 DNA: TGTGCCAGCAGTCAGCCTGGGGCGGGAGTAACTGCCGAGCAGTACTTC.

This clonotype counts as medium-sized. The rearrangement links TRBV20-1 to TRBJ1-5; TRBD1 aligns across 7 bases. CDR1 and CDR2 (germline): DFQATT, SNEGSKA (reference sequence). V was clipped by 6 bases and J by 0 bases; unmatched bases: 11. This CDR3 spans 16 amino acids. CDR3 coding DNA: TGCAGTGCAGACAGGGACAGAGGTTATAGCAATCAGCCCCAGCATTTT. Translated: CSADRDRGYSNQPQHF.

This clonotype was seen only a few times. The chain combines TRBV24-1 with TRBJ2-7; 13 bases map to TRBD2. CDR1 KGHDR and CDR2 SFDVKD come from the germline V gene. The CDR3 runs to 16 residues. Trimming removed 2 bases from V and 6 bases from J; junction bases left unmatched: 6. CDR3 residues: CATSDSRLAGGIEQYF. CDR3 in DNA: TGTGCCACCAGTGATTCACGACTAGCGGGAGGTATCGAGCAGTACTTC.

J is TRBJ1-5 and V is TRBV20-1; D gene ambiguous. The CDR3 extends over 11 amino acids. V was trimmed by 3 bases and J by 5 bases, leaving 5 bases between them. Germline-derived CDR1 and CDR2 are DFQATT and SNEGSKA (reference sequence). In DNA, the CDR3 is TGCAGTGCTAGCGGTGATCAGCCCCAGCATTTT. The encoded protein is CSASGDQPQHF.

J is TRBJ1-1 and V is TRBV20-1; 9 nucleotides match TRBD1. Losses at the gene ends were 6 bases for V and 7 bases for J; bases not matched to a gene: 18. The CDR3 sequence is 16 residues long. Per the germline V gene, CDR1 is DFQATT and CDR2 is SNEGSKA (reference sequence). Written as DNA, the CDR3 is TGCAGTGCGACCCCCCCCGGGACAGGGATCTTTATTGAAGCTTTCTTT. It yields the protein CSATPPGTGIFIEAFF.

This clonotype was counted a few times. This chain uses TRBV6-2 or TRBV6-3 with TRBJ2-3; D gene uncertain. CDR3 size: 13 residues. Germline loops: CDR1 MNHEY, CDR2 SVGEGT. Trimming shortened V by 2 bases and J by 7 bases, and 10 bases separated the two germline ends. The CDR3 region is CASSYSLGNTQYF. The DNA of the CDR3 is TGTGCCAGCAGTTACAGCTTGGGAAATACGCAGTATTTT.

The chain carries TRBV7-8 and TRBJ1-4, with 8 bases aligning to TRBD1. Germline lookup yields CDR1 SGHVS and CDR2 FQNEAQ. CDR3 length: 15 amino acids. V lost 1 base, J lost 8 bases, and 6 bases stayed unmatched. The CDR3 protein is CASSLDRRGREKLFF. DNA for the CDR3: TGTGCCAGCAGCTTAGATCGCAGGGGGCGGGAAAAACTGTTTTTT.

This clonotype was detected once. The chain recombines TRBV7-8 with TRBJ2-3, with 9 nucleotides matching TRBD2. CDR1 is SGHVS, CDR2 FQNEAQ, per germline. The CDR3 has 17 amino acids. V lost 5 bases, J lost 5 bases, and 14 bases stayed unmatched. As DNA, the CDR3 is TGTGCCAGCAGCCCCCCTGCTAGCGGGGCCGGGGGAGATACGCAGTATTTT. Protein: CASSPPASGAGGDTQYF. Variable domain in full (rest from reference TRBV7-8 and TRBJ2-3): GAGVSQSPRYKVAKRGQDVALRCDPISGHVSLFWYQQALGQGPEFLTYFQNEAQLDKSGLPSDRFFAERPEGSVSTLKIQRTQQEDSAVYLCASSPPASGAGGDTQYFGPGTRLTVL.

CDR3 protein: CASSGTSGYYEQYF. The CDR3 DNA sequence: TGTGCCAGCAGTGGGACTAGCGGATATTACGAGCAGTACTTC. The chain links TRBV2 to TRBJ2-7; TRBD2 aligns across 10 bases. Germline values: CDR1 SNHLY, CDR2 FYNNEI. V was pared by 4 bases and J by 4 bases, with 4 bases of the junction left unmatched. This CDR3 region has 14 residues.

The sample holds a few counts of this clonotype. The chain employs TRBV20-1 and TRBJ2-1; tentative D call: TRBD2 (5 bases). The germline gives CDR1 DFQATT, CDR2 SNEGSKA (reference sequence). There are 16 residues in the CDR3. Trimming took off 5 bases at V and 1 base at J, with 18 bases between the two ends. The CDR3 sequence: CSAFRPQRRSYNEQFF. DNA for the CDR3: TGCAGTGCTTTCCGCCCTCAGCGGAGGTCCTACAATGAGCAGTTCTTC.

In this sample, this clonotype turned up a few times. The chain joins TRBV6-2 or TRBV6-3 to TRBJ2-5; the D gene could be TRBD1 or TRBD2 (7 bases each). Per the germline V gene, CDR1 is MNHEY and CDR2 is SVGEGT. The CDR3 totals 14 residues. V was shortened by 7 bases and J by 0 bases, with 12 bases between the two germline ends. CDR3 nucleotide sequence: TGTGCCAGCATCCAGGGGGGGTACCAAGAGACCCAGTACTTC. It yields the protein CASIQGGYQETQYF.

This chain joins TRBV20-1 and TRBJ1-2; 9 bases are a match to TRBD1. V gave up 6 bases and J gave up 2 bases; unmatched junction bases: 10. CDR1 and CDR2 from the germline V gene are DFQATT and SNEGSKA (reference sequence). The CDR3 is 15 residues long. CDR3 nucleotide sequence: TGCAGTGCCGCCGCGACAGGGGGGAAAAACTATGGCTACACCTTC. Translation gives CSAAATGGKNYGYTF.

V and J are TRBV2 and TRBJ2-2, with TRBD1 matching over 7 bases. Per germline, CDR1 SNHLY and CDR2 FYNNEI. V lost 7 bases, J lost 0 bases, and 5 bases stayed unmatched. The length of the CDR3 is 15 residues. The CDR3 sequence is CASISGGANTGELFF. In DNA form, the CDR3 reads TGTGCCAGCATCTCAGGGGGAGCGAACACCGGGGAGCTGTTTTTT.

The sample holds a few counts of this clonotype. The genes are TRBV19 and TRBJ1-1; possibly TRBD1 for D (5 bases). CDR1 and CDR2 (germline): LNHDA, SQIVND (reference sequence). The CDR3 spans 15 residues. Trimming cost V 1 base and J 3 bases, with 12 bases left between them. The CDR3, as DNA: TGTGCCAGTAGTATAGGGGACCGGGGGGACACTGAAGCTTTCTTT. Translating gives CASSIGDRGDTEAFF.

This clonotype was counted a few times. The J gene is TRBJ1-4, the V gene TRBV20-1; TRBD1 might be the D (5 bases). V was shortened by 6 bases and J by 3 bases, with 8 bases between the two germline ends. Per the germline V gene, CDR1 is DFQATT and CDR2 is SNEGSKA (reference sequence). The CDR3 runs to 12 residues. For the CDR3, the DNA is TGCAGTGCGGGGGGATCTAATGAAAAACTGTTTTTT. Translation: CSAGGSNEKLFF.

The CDR3 DNA follows: TGTGCCAGCAGCCGGACTAGCGGGACCCACACCGGGGAGCTGTTTTTT. Protein: CASSRTSGTHTGELFF. V gene TRBV7-8 combines with J gene TRBJ2-2, with TRBD2 matching over 12 bases. This CDR3 is 16 amino acids long. Germline CDR1 and CDR2: SGHVS and FQNEAQ. V was clipped by 5 bases and J by 3 bases; unmatched bases: 4.

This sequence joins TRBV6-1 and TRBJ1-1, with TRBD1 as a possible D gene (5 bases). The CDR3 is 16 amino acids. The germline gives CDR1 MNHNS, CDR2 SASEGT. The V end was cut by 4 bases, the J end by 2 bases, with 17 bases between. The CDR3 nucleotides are TGTGCCAGCAGTGTCGGGGGTTTCACCATTAACACTGAAGCTTTCTTT. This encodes CASSVGGFTINTEAFF.

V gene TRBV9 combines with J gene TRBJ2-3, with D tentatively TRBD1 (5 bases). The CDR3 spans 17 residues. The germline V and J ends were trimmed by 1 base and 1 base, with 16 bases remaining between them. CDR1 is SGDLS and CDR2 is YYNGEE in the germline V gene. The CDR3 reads CASSVLGHQGGTDTQYF. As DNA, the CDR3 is TGTGCCAGCAGCGTACTGGGCCACCAGGGTGGCACAGATACGCAGTATTTT. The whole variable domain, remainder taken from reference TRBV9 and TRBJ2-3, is DSGVTQTPKHLITATGQRVTLRCSPRSGDLSVYWYQQSLDQGLQFLIQYYNGEERAKGNILERFSAQQFPDLHSELNLSSLELGDSALYFCASSVLGHQGGTDTQYFGPGTRLTVL.

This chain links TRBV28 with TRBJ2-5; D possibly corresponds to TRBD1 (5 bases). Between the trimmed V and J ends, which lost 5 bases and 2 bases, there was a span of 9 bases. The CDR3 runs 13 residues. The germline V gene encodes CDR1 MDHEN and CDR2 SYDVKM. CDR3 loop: CASSRTPQETQYF. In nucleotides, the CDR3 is TGTGCCAGCAGTCGGACACCTCAAGAGACCCAGTACTTC.

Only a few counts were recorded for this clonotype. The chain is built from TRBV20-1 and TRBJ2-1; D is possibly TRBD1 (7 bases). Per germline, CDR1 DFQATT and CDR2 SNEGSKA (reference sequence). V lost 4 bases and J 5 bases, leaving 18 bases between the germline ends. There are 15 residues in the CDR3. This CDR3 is CSAKARGTVNNEQFF. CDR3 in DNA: TGCAGTGCTAAAGCCCGCGGGACAGTTAACAATGAGCAGTTCTTC.

This CDR3 reads CASSLGLALNEQFF. The CDR3 nucleotides are TGTGCCAGCAGCTTGGGACTAGCGTTAAATGAGCAGTTCTTC. The rearrangement uses TRBV5-8 and TRBJ2-1; 8 nucleotides line up with TRBD2. This CDR3 is 14 amino acids long. V trimming: 0 bases; J trimming: 7 bases; junction bases outside the gene matches: 3. Germline V CDR1 and CDR2: SGHTS, YDEGEE.